This T cell receptor (beta chain) was recorded in a study of T cells in localized non-small cell lung cancer. The method was immunoSEQ multiplex PCR; TCRdb's version includes in-frame clones alone and lacks a portion of them. The sample records more than 9,000 clones, roughly half being singletons. Study-wide results and limits: Paired adjacent lung recovered a median about 61 of the top 100 tumor clones.

The length of the CDR3 is 13 residues. The trim removed 10 bases at V and 7 bases at J, leaving 12 bases unmatched. Germline V gene data show CDR1 as MNHGY and CDR2 as SAAAGT. Remarks on this clone: Its matching antigen is unknown.

The receptor was isolated from a woman aged 35-70 years with stage II squamous cell lung carcinoma. The J gene is TRBJ2-5, the V gene TRBV6-8, with 7 positions matching TRBD2. This sample comprised lymph node tissue, obtained before any cancer treatment. The chain's CDR3 is CATSAGKRGTQYF. The DNA for the CDR3 is TGTGCCACCTCCGCGGGGAAGCGGGGGACCCAGTACTTC.